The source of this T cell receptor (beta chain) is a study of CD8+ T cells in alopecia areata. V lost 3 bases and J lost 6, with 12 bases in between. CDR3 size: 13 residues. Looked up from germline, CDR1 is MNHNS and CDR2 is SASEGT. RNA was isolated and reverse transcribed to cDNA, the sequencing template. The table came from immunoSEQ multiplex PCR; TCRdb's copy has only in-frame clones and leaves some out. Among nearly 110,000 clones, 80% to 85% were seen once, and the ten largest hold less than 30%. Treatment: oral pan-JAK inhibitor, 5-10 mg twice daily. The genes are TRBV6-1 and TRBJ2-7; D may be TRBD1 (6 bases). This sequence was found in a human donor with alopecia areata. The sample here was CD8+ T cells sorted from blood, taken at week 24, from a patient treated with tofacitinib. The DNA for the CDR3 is TGTGCCAGCAGTGACCGGGACATATCCGAGCAGTACTTC. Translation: CASSDRDISEQYF.